This record concerns one TCR beta chain sequence. What it binds is unknown. Treatment: roughly 10-day PBMC culture with coronavirus spike peptide pools or control peptides (ViraFEST assay). T cells were expanded with peptide pools, and expanded clonotypes were identified by TCR sequencing. The authors swapped half the medium for fresh IL-2 medium on days 3 and 7. Sequenced with the Oncomine TCR Beta short-read assay was DNA taken from cultured CD4+ T cells. TCRdb re-analysed the PCR reads in MiXCR, keeping a single row per CDR3 protein. Seen here are about 20,000 distinct CDR3 sequences, 46% observed once, and the top ten hold around 3%. These data are taken from a study of vaccination and CD4 T cells after COVID-19. The wider study: Convalescent cases comprised eight to ten mild and one severe, all SARS-CoV-2 positive by nasal swab PCR.

This CDR3 spans 16 amino acids. Per the germline V gene, CDR1 is MNHNS and CDR2 is SASEGT. Trimming removed 4 bases at V and 2 bases at J, with 16 bases between. Study-wide findings and caveats: With convalescent patients, a median roughly 87% of reactive clones emerged solely after vaccination.

This TCR was recovered from a human donor who had recovered from COVID-19. Sequencing used CD4+ T cells from blood, cultured in vitro, obtained after SARS-CoV-2 vaccination. The rearrangement uses TRBV6-1 and TRBJ2-3; D may correspond to TRBD1 or TRBD2 (5 bases each). In DNA form, the CDR3 reads TGTGCCAGCAGTGCTTCCGGGACGGCGTACACAGATACGCAGTATTTT. Protein: CASSASGTAYTDTQYF.